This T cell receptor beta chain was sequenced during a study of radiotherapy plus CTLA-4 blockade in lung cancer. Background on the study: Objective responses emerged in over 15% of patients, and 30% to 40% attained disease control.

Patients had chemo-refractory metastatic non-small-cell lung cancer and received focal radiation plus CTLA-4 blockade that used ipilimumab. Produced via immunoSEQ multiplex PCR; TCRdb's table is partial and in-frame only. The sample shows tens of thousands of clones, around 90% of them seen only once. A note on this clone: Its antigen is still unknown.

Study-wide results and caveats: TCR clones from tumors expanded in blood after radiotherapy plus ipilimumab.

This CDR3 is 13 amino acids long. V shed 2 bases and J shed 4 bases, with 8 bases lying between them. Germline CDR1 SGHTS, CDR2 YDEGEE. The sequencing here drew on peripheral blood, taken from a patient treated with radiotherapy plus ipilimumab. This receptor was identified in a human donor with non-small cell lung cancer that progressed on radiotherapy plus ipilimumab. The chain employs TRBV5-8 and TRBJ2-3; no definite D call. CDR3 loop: CASSFLAADTQYF. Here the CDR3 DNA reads TGTGCCAGCAGCTTTCTTGCGGCAGATACGCAGTATTTT.